Listed below are T cell receptor beta chains from one sample, sequenced in a study of T cell changes during pregnancy in multiple sclerosis. Some clones are missing from TCRdb's copy, which holds only in-frame ones; the method was immunoSEQ multiplex PCR. The sample has 30,000 to 45,000 clones; over 75% are singletons. The sequencing used CD8+ T cells from peripheral blood mononuclear cells, collected before pregnancy. Every receptor here comes from a female donor with multiple sclerosis, enrolled in a pregnancy study. Each CDR3 is given with its conserved first and last residue. D genes are given only for firm matches. The size entry is marked missing in some rows and otherwise reads once, few, many or a size class.

J | V | D | size | DNA | CDR3
TRBJ2-3 | TRBV7-6 | . | . | TGTGCCAGCAGCTCTGTACCGGGACTTTTAACTAGCACAGATACGCAGTATTTT | CASSSVPGLLTSTDTQYF
TRBJ2-7 | TRBV28 | TRBD1 | . | TGTGCCAGCAGACCCCGGGACAGCCACGAGCAGTACTTC | CASRPRDSHEQYF
TRBJ2-1 | TRBV13 | TRBD1 | . | TGTGCCAGCAGCTTAGAAGGGACAGGTTACAATGAGCAGTTCTTC | CASSLEGTGYNEQFF
TRBJ1-4 | TRBV27 | . | . | TGTGCCAGCAAGGGACTAGGAGGGGAAAAACTGTTTTTT | CASKGLGGEKLFF
TRBJ2-1 | TRBV6-5 | TRBD2 | few | TGTGCCAGCAGTAACGGACTAGCGGATGAGCAGTTCTTC | CASSNGLADEQFF
TRBJ2-7 | TRBV14 | . | . | TGTGCCAGCAGCCTAGGGACTCTAAGTACCTACGAGCAGTACTTC | CASSLGTLSTYEQYF
TRBJ2-2 | TRBV6-1 | . | once | TGTGCCAGCAGTGAAGCCGGGACAATGAACACCGGGGAGCTGTTTTTT | CASSEAGTMNTGELFF
TRBJ1-1 | TRBV11-2 | TRBD1 | . | TGTGCCAGCAGGGGCGGGACAGGTAGGAGCAACACTGAAGCTTTCTTT | CASRGGTGRSNTEAFF
TRBJ2-1 | TRBV4-1 | TRBD2 | . | TGCGCCAGCAGCCAAACCGGGACTAGCTACAATGAGCAGTTCTTC | CASSQTGTSYNEQFF
TRBJ1-2 | TRBV19 | . | . | TGTGCCAGTAGTATAATGACAACCTATGGCTACACCTTC | CASSIMTTYGYTF
TRBJ2-3 | TRBV30 | TRBD2 | . | TGTGCCTGGAGGGGGGGAGGGTCGGCAGATACGCAGTATTTT | CAWRGGGSADTQYF
TRBJ1-5 | TRBV27 | . | . | TGTGCCAGCAGCCCGGGGGGGGCAAGCAATCAGCCCCAGCATTTT | CASSPGGASNQPQHF
TRBJ2-1 | TRBV6-4 | TRBD2 | . | TGTGCCAGCAGTGCAATAGCGGGAGGGCCTTCCAATGAGCAGTTCTTC | CASSAIAGGPSNEQFF
TRBJ2-7 | TRBV6-6 | TRBD1 | . | TGTGCCAGCAGGCGACAGGGACCGGTGGATCACGAGCAGTACTTC | CASRRQGPVDHEQYF
TRBJ2-7 | TRBV2 | . | . | TGTGCCAGCAGTGAACCCGGCTCCTACGAGCAGTACTTC | CASSEPGSYEQYF
TRBJ2-2 | TRBV19 | . | few | TGTGCCAGTGGAGACAGGAACACCGGGGAGCTGTTTTTT | CASGDRNTGELFF
TRBJ2-3 | TRBV11-2 | TRBD2 | . | TGTGCCAGCAGCTGGACTAGCGGGGACACAGATACGCAGTATTTT | CASSWTSGDTDTQYF
TRBJ2-3 | TRBV28 | . | . | TGTGCCAGCAGCCCCCCCCGTGGCACAGATACGCAGTATTTT | CASSPPRGTDTQYF
TRBJ2-1 | TRBV6-5 | . | . | TGTGCCAGCAGTTACACGGCGGACAGCTCCTACAATGAGCAGTTCTTC | CASSYTADSSYNEQFF
TRBJ1-1 | TRBV6-6 | . | . | TGTGCCAGCACCTATGACAGAGGGGGCACTGAAGCTTTCTTT | CASTYDRGGTEAFF
TRBJ2-2 | TRBV5-4 | . | . | TGTGCCAGCAGCTTGTCAGGCACCGGGGAGCTGTTTTTT | CASSLSGTGELFF
TRBJ2-1 | TRBV10-3 | TRBD1 | . | TGTGCCATACACGGTGGGACAGGGAAGGATAATGAGCAGTTCTTC | CAIHGGTGKDNEQFF
TRBJ1-1 | TRBV9 | . | few | TGTGCCAGCAGCGTAGATGGGTTAGCGAACACTGAAGCTTTCTTT | CASSVDGLANTEAFF
TRBJ2-1 | TRBV27 | . | . | TGTGCCAGCCATGAAGAGAATGAGCAGTTCTTC | CASHEENEQFF
TRBJ1-1 | TRBV13 | . | . | TGTGCCAGCAGCTTGGTGAAAGGGGCGACTGAAGCTTTCTTT | CASSLVKGATEAFF
TRBJ2-2 | TRBV27 | . | . | TGTGCCAGCAGTTTATCTCGGAGCGGGTCCCCGGCCGGGGAGCTGTTTTTT | CASSLSRSGSPAGELFF
TRBJ2-7 | TRBV4-2 | TRBD2 | . | TGTGCCAGCAGCCAAGAGGGGACTAGCGGGTCCTACGAGCAGTACTTC | CASSQEGTSGSYEQYF
TRBJ2-7 | TRBV6-6 | . | once | TGTGCCAGCGGTTCACGGAGGTCCTACGAGCAGTACTTC | CASGSRRSYEQYF
TRBJ2-5 | TRBV19 | TRBD1 | once | TGTGCCAGTAGTATCGGGACAGGGGAGGGCCAAGAGACCCAGTACTTC | CASSIGTGEGQETQYF
TRBJ2-3 | TRBV11-2 | TRBD2 | . | TGTGCCAGCAGCTTAGGCGGGAGGGCTGATACGCAGTATTTT | CASSLGGRADTQYF
TRBJ2-7 | TRBV29-1 | . | . | TGCAGCGTAATTCAGGGGTCGGGCGAGCAGTACTTC | CSVIQGSGEQYF
TRBJ2-1 | TRBV7-9 | . | . | TGTGCCAGCAGTTCCGGCGGGACAGCCTACAATGAGCAGTTCTTC | CASSSGGTAYNEQFF
TRBJ1-5 | TRBV19 | . | . | TGTGCCAGTAGTGTAGGCCAGGGTAATCAGCCCCAGCATTTT | CASSVGQGNQPQHF
TRBJ2-1 | TRBV4-1 | . | . | TGCGCCATCCGGGACTTGCGGAACAATGAGCAGTTCTTC | CAIRDLRNNEQFF
TRBJ1-1 | TRBV7-9 | . | . | TGTGCCAGCAGCTTTCCAAAGACAGGGAACACTGAAGCTTTCTTT | CASSFPKTGNTEAFF
TRBJ2-1 | TRBV4-2 | TRBD1 | . | TGTGCCAGCAGCCAAGCAACAGGGGTTTGGGACAATGAGCAGTTCTTC | CASSQATGVWDNEQFF
TRBJ2-2 | TRBV5-4 | TRBD2 | . | TGTGCCAGCAGCTGGGGGGTCGGGAGGTCGAACACCGGGGAGCTGTTTTTT | CASSWGVGRSNTGELFF
TRBJ2-3 | TRBV6-4 | TRBD2 | . | TGTGCCAGCAGTCGGACTAGCGGCACAGATACGCAGTATTTT | CASSRTSGTDTQYF
TRBJ2-3 | TRBV15 | TRBD2 | . | TGTGCCACCAGCGGGACCAGACTAGCGGGCACAGATACGCAGTATTTT | CATSGTRLAGTDTQYF
TRBJ2-5 | TRBV7-9 | . | . | TGTGCCAGCAGCGATGACAGGAGCCAAGAGACCCAGTACTTC | CASSDDRSQETQYF